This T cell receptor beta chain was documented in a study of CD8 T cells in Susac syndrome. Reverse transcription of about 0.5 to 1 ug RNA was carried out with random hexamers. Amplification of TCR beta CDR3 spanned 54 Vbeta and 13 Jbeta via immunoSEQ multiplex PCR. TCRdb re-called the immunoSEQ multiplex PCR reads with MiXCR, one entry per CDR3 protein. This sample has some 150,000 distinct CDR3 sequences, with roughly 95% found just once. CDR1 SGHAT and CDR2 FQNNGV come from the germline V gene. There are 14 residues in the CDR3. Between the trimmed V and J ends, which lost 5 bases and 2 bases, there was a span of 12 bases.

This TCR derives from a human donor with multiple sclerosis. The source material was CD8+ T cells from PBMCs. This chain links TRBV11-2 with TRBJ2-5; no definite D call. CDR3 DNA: TGTGCCAGCAGCACTTACTTGAATCAAGAGACCCAGTACTTC. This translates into CASSTYLNQETQYF.